The source of this T cell receptor (beta chain) is a study of CD4+ T cells in melanoma. The study's findings and limits: In melanoma, neoantigen-specific CD4+ T cells reportedly differed in differentiation state.

On this clone: Antigen unknown.

Data came from immunoSEQ multiplex PCR; TCRdb stores just in-frame clones and leaves some out. Here the sample spans approximately 16,000 clones, 62% being singletons. With 6 bases clipped from V and 0 bases from J, the junction kept 6 bases outside the gene matches. This CDR3 contains 16 residues. CDR1 is SGHRS, CDR2 YFSETQ, per germline. The specimen was cells from a culture (not recorded whether cultured in vitro). The sequence was obtained from a human donor with melanoma. J is TRBJ2-3 and V is TRBV5-1; 11 bases are shared with TRBD2. As DNA, the CDR3 is TGCGCCAGCAATAAGGGGACTAGCGGTAGCACAGATACGCAGTATTTT. Protein sequence: CASNKGTSGSTDTQYF.